This T cell receptor (beta chain) was observed in a study of control samples from healthy donors and cancer patients. TCRdb keeps only in-frame clones here, not all; method: immunoSEQ multiplex PCR. The sample yields 150,000 to 200,000 clones, around 90% seen once. The count of this clone is one. The sequence came from a woman in her thirties or forties in good health. What was sequenced was blood.

In nucleotides, the CDR3 is TGTGCCAGCAGTGACGGGGAAGGGAATTCACCCCTCCACTTT. Translation gives CASSDGEGNSPLHF. The rearrangement joins TRBV2 to TRBJ1-6; D call uncertain. The V gene lost 3 bases and the J gene lost 7 bases, with 10 bases spanning the gap. CDR1 SNHLY and CDR2 FYNNEI come from the germline V gene. CDR3 length: 14 amino acids.